This T cell receptor (beta chain) was observed in a study of T cells in Graves' hyperthyroidism and ophthalmopathy. RNA transcripts were the template for amplifying TCR beta CDR3 regions. RT-PCR in the first round (using the HTBI primer set) targeted the TCR CDR3. TCRdb re-called the multiplex PCR reads through MiXCR, storing one row per CDR3 protein. The sample holds 350,000 to 500,000 distinct CDR3 sequences, around 15% seen once. This CDR3 has 17 residues. After removal of 0 bases from V and 2 bases from J, the junction contained 8 bases not matched to a gene. Germline V gene lookup returns CDR1 SGHRS and CDR2 YFSETQ.

This TCR was recovered from a woman younger than 35 with Graves' hyperthyroidism. The specimen sequenced was blood. The rearrangement uses TRBV5-1 and TRBJ2-3; 8 bases line up with TRBD2. In DNA, the CDR3 is TGCGCCAGCAGCTTGGGACTAGCGCGCCAAAACACAGATACGCAGTATTTT. Its translation is CASSLGLARQNTDTQYF.